A single sample gave rise to the 27 T cell receptor beta chains below, sequenced in a study of identical twins. A single record per CDR3 protein comes from TCRdb applying MiXCR to the 5' RACE reads. This table has 450,000 to 650,000 distinct CDR3 sequences, 9.6% appearing once. This sample was shared with a second study, whose subject was yellow fever vaccine responses in identical twins.

Source material: PBMCs. These receptors were obtained from a woman aged 18-30 years in good health.

The rearrangement uses TRBV21-1 and TRBJ2-5; the table's D call, TRBD1, was not checked against the DNA. TRBV21-1 is assigned pseudogene status. This CDR3 region has 14 residues. In DNA form, the CDR3 reads TGTGCCAGCATGAGAACAGGAGAAAAAGAGACCCAGTACTTC. Encoded protein: CASMRTGEKETQYF.

This clonotype was seen only a few times. The J gene is TRBJ2-5, the V gene TRBV5-6, with 11 positions matching TRBD1. CDR1 is SGHDT and CDR2 is YYEEEE in the germline V gene. The CDR3 sequence is 15 residues long. V shed 2 bases and J 2 bases; nucleotides not matched to a gene: 2. The CDR3 sequence: CASSFRDRGQETQYF. The CDR3, as DNA: TGTGCCAGCAGCTTTCGGGACAGGGGGCAAGAGACCCAGTACTTC.

This clonotype was counted many times. This sequence joins TRBV11-2 and TRBJ2-1; D is uncertain. The CDR3 consists of 18 residues. Germline assignment: CDR1 SGHAT and CDR2 FQNNGV. Trimming took 1 base from V and 0 from J, leaving 16 bases between them. The chain's CDR3 is CASSLVFMWDSSYNEQFF. The CDR3 bases are TGTGCCAGCAGCTTAGTTTTTATGTGGGATAGCTCCTACAATGAGCAGTTCTTC.

This clonotype was counted at least ten times. The rearrangement uses TRBV7-2 and TRBJ1-5, with D hard to call. CDR1 SGHTA and CDR2 FQGNSA come from the germline V gene. V was trimmed by 2 bases and J by 2 bases, leaving 4 bases between them. CDR3 size: 13 residues. The DNA for the CDR3 is TGTGCCAGCAGCTTACAGGGCAATCAGCCCCAGCATTTT. Translating gives CASSLQGNQPQHF. The whole variable domain, remainder taken from reference TRBV7-2 and TRBJ1-5, is GAGVSQSPSNKVTEKGKDVELRCDPISGHTALYWYRQSLGQGLEFLIYFQGNSAPDKSGLPSDRFSAERTGGSVSTLTIQRTQQEDSAVYLCASSLQGNQPQHFGDGTRLSIL.

This clonotype was counted between two and nine times. This chain uses TRBV7-2 with TRBJ2-1; no definite D call. Trimming shortened V by 0 bases and J by 3 bases, and 9 bases separated the two germline ends. CDR1 and CDR2 from the germline V gene are SGHTA and FQGNSA. The CDR3 length is 15 residues. CDR3 sequence (DNA): TGTGCCAGCAGCTTAGCGCAGGCAGTCTACAATGAGCAGTTCTTC. It specifies CASSLAQAVYNEQFF.

V gene TRBV20-1 combines with J gene TRBJ2-3, with a weak D call TRBD1 (5 bases). The CDR3 spans 14 residues. CDR1 is DFQATT and CDR2 is SNEGSKA in the germline V gene (reference sequence). V lost 4 bases, J lost 1 base, and 12 bases lay in between. The CDR3 nucleotides read TGCAGTGCTACCTGGGGCTCGGGCACAGATACGCAGTATTTT. Residues: CSATWGSGTDTQYF.

This clonotype came up a few times. The rearrangement joins TRBV11-2 to TRBJ2-1; perhaps D is TRBD1 or TRBD2 (5 bases each). The CDR3 length is 17 residues. The germline V and J ends were trimmed by 1 base and 0 bases, with 13 bases remaining between them. Germline loops: CDR1 SGHAT, CDR2 FQNNGV. The CDR3 spells CASSLGETVRSYNEQFF. The CDR3 bases are TGTGCCAGCAGCTTAGGGGAGACAGTTCGCTCCTACAATGAGCAGTTCTTC.

J is TRBJ2-7 and V is TRBV2; no firm D call. There are 15 residues in the CDR3. V gave up 1 base and J gave up 4 bases, with 14 bases separating them. Germline CDR1 and CDR2: SNHLY and FYNNEI. The CDR3: CASSEDGSRLYEQYF. The CDR3 nucleotides are TGTGCCAGCAGTGAAGACGGCAGTAGGCTTTACGAGCAGTACTTC.

About this clonotype: This may arise from a read error, as a much more abundant clone is one base away. V gene TRBV3-1 combines with J gene TRBJ2-1; TRBD1 aligns across 7 bases. Looked up from germline, CDR1 is LGHDT and CDR2 is YNNKEL (reference sequence). This CDR3 contains 15 residues. CDR3 sequence: CASSQNRDSHNERFF. In DNA, the CDR3 is TGTGCCAGCAGCCAGAATAGGGACAGTCACAATGAGCGGTTCTTC.

This clonotype was observed many times. The gene calls are TRBV11-2 and TRBJ2-1; 13 nucleotides align to TRBD2. The CDR3 is made up of 15 amino acids. In germline, CDR1 is SGHAT, CDR2 FQNNGV. Trimming removed 5 bases from V and 7 bases from J; junction bases left unmatched: 5. The CDR3 DNA follows: TGTGCCAGCAGCAACACTAGCGGGAGGGTAAATGAGCAGTTCTTC. This codes for CASSNTSGRVNEQFF.

This clonotype has only a few counts. This rearrangement joins TRBV29-1 to TRBJ2-1; TRBD2 agrees at 12 bases. Germline CDR1 reads SQVTM; CDR2 reads ANQGSEA. The CDR3 consists of 15 residues. Trimming removed 6 bases from V and 7 bases from J; junction bases left unmatched: 10. CDR3 in amino acids: CSVETSGSTRNEQFF. The CDR3 coding sequence is TGCAGCGTCGAGACTAGCGGGAGTACTAGAAATGAGCAGTTCTTC.

This clonotype was observed a few times. This chain joins TRBV11-3 and TRBJ2-5; TRBD1 might be the D (6 bases). Trimming stripped 5 bases from V and 5 bases from J, with 18 bases between. The CDR3 consists of 15 residues. CDR1 is SGHNT, CDR2 YENEEA, per germline. The CDR3 loop is CASSRTNRESETQYF. The CDR3 region has the DNA TGTGCCAGCAGCCGAACAAACAGGGAGTCGGAGACCCAGTACTTC.

This clonotype was seen more than once but under ten times. The chain couples TRBV11-2 to TRBJ2-3; TRBD2 aligns across 14 bases. With V trimmed by 6 bases and J by 8 bases, 7 bases remained unmatched. This CDR3 has 15 amino acids. CDR1 and CDR2 (germline): SGHAT, FQNNGV. The CDR3 coding sequence is TGTGCCAGCAGGCTTCCGGGACTAGCGGGAGCTACGCAGTATTTT. This translates into CASRLPGLAGATQYF.

The chain combines TRBV5-1 with TRBJ2-7, with D possibly called TRBD1 or TRBD2 (5 bases each). The germline V and J ends were trimmed by 2 bases and 7 bases, with 10 bases remaining between them. The CDR3 has 12 amino acids. Germline values: CDR1 SGHRS, CDR2 YFSETQ. The CDR3 loop is CASSFGTGEQYF. In nucleotides, the CDR3 is TGCGCCAGCAGCTTTGGGACGGGGGAGCAGTACTTC.

The chain combines TRBV7-2 with TRBJ2-7; 7 bases fit TRBD2. In germline, CDR1 is SGHTA, CDR2 FQGNSA. The trim removed 2 bases at V and 2 bases at J, leaving 9 bases unmatched. This CDR3 has 16 amino acids. CDR3: CASSLRESSGAYEQYF. The CDR3, as DNA: TGTGCCAGCAGCTTAAGGGAGTCTAGCGGAGCCTACGAGCAGTACTTC.

This clonotype was recorded a few times. Here the CDR3 reads CSARRAGGDYEQYF. Here the CDR3 DNA reads TGCAGTGCTAGAAGGGCAGGGGGAGACTACGAGCAGTACTTC. The rearrangement uses TRBV20-1 and TRBJ2-7; 7 bases map to TRBD1. This CDR3 comprises 14 residues. Trimming at V came to 2 bases and at J to 3 bases, leaving 7 bases not matched to a gene. Germline V gives CDR1 DFQATT, CDR2 SNEGSKA (reference sequence).

This clonotype was recorded at least ten times. The CDR3 region has the DNA TGTGCCAGCAGCTTGGGTGGTGAGGGAGGACAGCCCCAGCATTTT. This sequence encodes CASSLGGEGGQPQHF. J is TRBJ1-5 and V is TRBV7-9; the D is unclear. The CDR3 contains 15 residues. Germline lookup yields CDR1 SEHNR and CDR2 FQNEAQ (reference sequence). Trimming removed 3 bases from V and 7 bases from J, with 16 bases in between.

This chain uses TRBV27 with TRBJ2-5; TRBD1 or TRBD2 may be the D gene (6 bases each). Between the trimmed V and J ends, which lost 7 bases and 5 bases, there was a span of 20 bases. This CDR3 comprises 15 residues. CDR1 is MNHEY, CDR2 SMNVEV, per germline (reference sequence). CDR3: CASTPQRGDRETQYF. DNA of the CDR3: TGTGCCAGCACCCCACAGAGGGGGGATAGGGAGACCCAGTACTTC.

This sequence joins TRBV4-3 and TRBJ2-7; D call uncertain. The V gene's germline CDR1 is LGHNA and CDR2 YSLEER. The CDR3 consists of 15 residues. Trimming left V 0 bases short and J 0 bases short, with 9 bases between. The CDR3 sequence: CASSQDNEVSYEQYF. The CDR3 region has the DNA TGCGCCAGCAGCCAAGATAACGAGGTCTCCTACGAGCAGTACTTC.

This clonotype came up a few times. The chain links TRBV25-1 to TRBJ2-5; D not resolved. The CDR3 sequence is 19 residues long. Germline V gene lookup returns CDR1 MGHDK and CDR2 SYGVNS. V was clipped by 3 bases and J by 1 base, with 24 bases between them. Written as DNA, the CDR3 is TGTGCCAGCAGTGAGTTGGTTAAATATAGCCAGATTCTCCAAGAGACCCAGTACTTC. It specifies CASSELVKYSQILQETQYF. Looking up the rest from reference TRBV25-1 and TRBJ2-5 gives the full variable domain: EADIYQTPRYLVIGTGKKITLECSQTMGHDKMYWYQQDPGMELHLIHYSYGVNSTEKGDLSSESTVSRIRTEHFPLTLESARPSHTSQYLCASSELVKYSQILQETQYFGPGTRLLVL.

V and J are TRBV29-1 and TRBJ2-1; a possible D gene is TRBD1 (6 bases). V dropped 3 bases and J dropped 9 bases, with 12 bases sitting between them. CDR1 is SQVTM and CDR2 is ANQGSEA in the germline V gene. This CDR3 region has 12 residues. CDR3 loop: CSVEGRGGEQFF. CDR3 DNA: TGCAGCGTTGAGGGGAGAGGGGGTGAGCAGTTCTTC.

This clonotype was observed many times. The chain recombines TRBV29-1 with TRBJ2-3, with 10 positions matching TRBD2. Trimming removed 4 bases from V and 0 bases from J; junction bases left unmatched: 4. CDR3 length: 15 residues. Germline-derived CDR1 and CDR2 are SQVTM and ANQGSEA. CDR3 sequence reads: CSVVPSGGSTDTQYF. CDR3 DNA sequence: TGCAGCGTTGTTCCTAGCGGGGGAAGCACAGATACGCAGTATTTT.

The sample holds many counts of this clonotype. The chain recombines TRBV27 with TRBJ1-2, with TRBD1 identical over 7 bases. V was pared by 4 bases and J by 7 bases, with 6 bases of the junction left unmatched. The CDR3 loop spans 13 amino acids. Germline CDR1 MNHEY, CDR2 SMNVEV (reference sequence). Here the CDR3 DNA reads TGTGCCAGCAGTTCCCCCCGGACAGGTGGCTACACCTTC. The encoded protein is CASSSPRTGGYTF.

This clonotype was detected a few times. The chain joins TRBV7-2 to TRBJ2-1; D is ambiguous. Germline loops: CDR1 SGHTA, CDR2 FQGNSA. Trimming pared 1 base from V and 15 bases from J, leaving 16 bases between. The length of the CDR3 is 13 residues. As DNA, the CDR3 is TGTGCCAGCAGCTTAGGTGTAGGTAGAACCGGGTTCTTC. This encodes CASSLGVGRTGFF.

This clonotype was observed many times. The chain uses TRBV5-1 and TRBJ2-1; D might be TRBD1 (8 bases). Germline V gene sequence: CDR1 SGHRS, CDR2 YFSETQ. The ends were cut back, 6 bases at V and 9 bases at J, with 22 bases in the middle. This CDR3 is 15 amino acids long. CDR3 sequence (DNA): TGCGCCAGCACCCCTAGGACAGGGTCGGGGGGTGAGCAGTTCTTC. Amino acid sequence: CASTPRTGSGGEQFF.

Many counts were recorded for this clonotype. The chain combines TRBV5-1 with TRBJ2-5; D assignment may be TRBD1 or TRBD2 (5 bases each). Looked up from germline, CDR1 is SGHRS and CDR2 is YFSETQ. The V and J ends lost 0 bases and 3 bases respectively, with 15 bases between them. The CDR3 is 16 residues long. CDR3 nucleotide sequence: TGCGCCAGCAGCTTGGTCCCCGGGACCCGAAAAGAGACCCAGTACTTC. Translating gives CASSLVPGTRKETQYF.

A few counts support this clonotype. The chain recombines TRBV5-1 with TRBJ2-5, with TRBD1 identical over 10 bases. CDR3 length: 16 amino acids. J was trimmed by 5 bases and V by 4 bases; bases with no gene match: 11. Germline CDR1 reads SGHRS; CDR2 reads YFSETQ. CDR3 in DNA: TGCGCCAGCAGCGTCGGGACAGGGGCTGGTGGGGAGACCCAGTACTTC. It yields the protein CASSVGTGAGGETQYF.